This TCR beta chain stems from a study of cytomegalovirus exposure and HLA in healthy donors (dated by TCRdb to about 2017). As for the study more broadly: An earlier analysis of roughly 500 of the donors reported about 250 Gb of sequence data and roughly 100 million unique TCR beta sequences from 150 million to 200 million T cells. An early release covering 500 to 750 HLA-typed donors comprised 250 to 350 gigabases of sequencing data and 85 million to 100 million unique TCR sequences. Among the roughly 400 genotyped donors, around 81% belonged to the genetic ancestry cluster associated with self-reported Caucasian donors. The study was designed to test whether signatures of past pathogen exposure could be identified by cataloging public T cell receptors. The T cell repertoires of several hundred subjects were profiled by immunosequencing and related to cytomegalovirus serostatus. A separate validation cohort of about 110 different subjects was used in addition to the approximately 640-subject first cohort. The study combined high-throughput TCR immunosequencing, statistical association of individual TCRs with disease status, and machine learning to predict cytomegalovirus infection status. In a later analysis, previously published TCR beta repertoires from fewer than 750 donors were re-analyzed and high-resolution HLA genotyping was added so that TCR occurrence patterns could be studied. In the later analysis, no new phenotypic data were used to find candidate immune exposures; instead, reliance was placed on TCR beta sequences and their occurrence across donors. An earlier analysis of approximately 630 of the donors applied high-throughput TCR beta sequencing to assess whether each TCR beta V gene segment acted as functional or pseudogenic. Donor age, sex, ethnicity and CMV serostatus were collected together with the repertoire data. A later genetic analysis used genome-wide SNP genotypes for about 55% of the 666 donors, treating that subset as a discovery cohort. All discovery cohort repertoires had been generated using a single sequencing platform. HLA typing included class I and class II loci at four-digit resolution. The number of donors typed differed by locus, with roughly 629-640 for A, B, C, DRB1 and DQB1, more than 500 for DQA1, about 610 for DPA1, and 450 to 480 for DPB1. A handful of DR-DQ haplotypes were handled as single units for association and clustering because linkage in the cohort was strong. On average, roughly 240,000 unique TCR beta nucleotide sequences were sequenced per donor among more than 350 genotyped donors of the cohort, with about 19% of those sequences being non-productive.

The cohort comprised some 700 healthy bone marrow donors. Cohort members were all nominally healthy when sampled, although unrecorded immune exposures were likely present. The donor was CMV seropositive and was included in the group of some 290 seropositive cohort members. Each donor provided a peripheral blood sample, and peripheral blood mononuclear cells were used for TCR beta sequencing. The Qiagen DNeasy Blood Extraction Kit was used to extract genomic DNA from the blood cell samples. Library prep was done by the immunoSEQ multiplex PCR assay. For the multiplex PCR, a mixture combining 60 forward primers for TCR Vbeta segments and 13 reverse primers for TCR Jbeta segments was used. Amplification of the CDR3 region of rearranged TCR beta genes was performed with a multiplex PCR assay on genomic DNA. The Illumina HiSeq System was used to sequence the amplified TCR beta libraries as 87-base-pair reads. The source study handled its data this way. A later analysis counted some 80 million unique TCR beta chains across the 666 repertoires, and some 11 million of these chains were shared by at least two donors. Raw reads were error-corrected and collapsed into unique sequences by a nearest-neighbor algorithm in which closely related sequences were merged to remove PCR and sequencing errors. CDR3 sequences were aligned to IMGT reference sequences to assign V, D and J gene segments. For a sequence to be retained, a match of at least six nucleotides to both a V gene segment and a J gene segment was required. Rearrangements were called productive when the CDR3 lacked stop codons and stayed in frame with V and J; all others were non-productive. CDR3 was defined by IMGT convention, running from the second conserved V-encoded cysteine to the conserved J-encoded phenylalanine. The earlier analysis of 587 of the donors excluded any sequence lacking an unambiguous match to a single V gene segment. An earlier analysis of 587 of the donors called V segments functional above 56.7% productive rearrangements and segregating when the between-donor standard deviation exceeded 5%. To diagnose cytomegalovirus status from the catalog of TCR beta chain sequences, a statistical classification framework was built. V and J gene assignment, in a later analysis, came from comparing TCR nucleotide sequences with IMGT/GENE-DB human TR gene sequences. In a later analysis, CDR3 sequences and most-parsimonious VDJ recombination scenarios were assigned using the TCRdist pipeline. In a later analysis, every TCR beta chain was defined by the combination of its CDR3 amino acid sequence and its V-gene family, and reads without a unique V-gene family were dropped. A later analysis removed several hundred highly shared, low-generation-probability nucleotide sequences to deal with suspected cross-contamination and a sequencing artifact. In a later analysis, a clonal expansion index was calculated for each public chain from normalized within-repertoire ranks of inferred template counts. In a later analysis, generation probabilities were computed with a VDJ recombination model fitted to out-of-frame rearrangements, and the resulting probabilities were checked against IGoR. Hypergeometric tests were used in a later analysis to score TCR-TCR, TCR-HLA and TCR-CMV co-occurrence, with a repertoire-size bias correction applied to the TCR pairs. To estimate false discovery rates, a later analysis permuted the HLA or CMV assignments 20 times. In a later analysis, co-occurring TCRs were grouped with DBSCAN, and TCRdist sequence similarity was added when clustering was performed within HLA-allele-positive subsets. Repertoires with fewer than 30,000 or more than 120,000 public chains, plus five repertoires with anomalous nucleotide sharing, were excluded from co-occurrence clustering. The source is immuneACCESS, and TCRdb retained only in-frame sequences with V and J called. Part of the clones is not carried over; for the studies checked, unresolved V genes explain less than half of this, and the remainder is unexplained. The DNA was the basis for D and trimming; V, J and clone size are from that table. Across this sample there are approximately 160,000 clones, with more than 60% seen only once. The ten largest clones capture around 3.2% of the sample.

The full study reports these points: In an earlier analysis of about 600 of the donors, most TCR beta V segments appeared in productive rearrangements about 87% or about 30% of the time, broadly matching IMGT annotations. The presence/absence analyses assumed that sequencing depth was roughly uniform across donors, and that assumption may not be true. Compared with equally common non-associated chains, HLA-associated TCR beta chains in a later analysis were more clonally expanded and had lower generation probabilities. An association between a missense DCLRE1C variant and V-gene and J-gene trimming of TCR beta chains was found in a later genetic analysis and replicated in an independent cohort. In both the original and validation cohorts, the classifier was reported to diagnose cytomegalovirus status with high specificity and sensitivity. Most CMV-associated TCR beta chains appeared to be HLA-restricted in a later analysis, and the HLA associations seemed to be driven largely by CMV exposure. A cluster of highly shared sequence variants was judged likely to be a technical artifact of the sequencing pipeline. The authors suggested that the approach could potentially be generalized to other disease states and immunological phenotypes. Assigning TCR associations to individual alleles was difficult when HLA alleles, especially DR and DQ, strongly co-occurred. Because some donors lacked HLA typing at each locus, the association tests relied only on the typed subset. Immune exposure information for the cohort was limited to CMV serostatus. Linkage disequilibrium might explain the correlated functional status among segregating V segments, but an unknown experimental factor could not be ruled out. The cohort was sequenced for TCR beta chains only, and without alpha or paired-chain data the features that could be detected were limited. A further reported finding was that TCR beta sequences accurately predicted the HLA-A and HLA-B alleles for most subjects in the first cohort. Specific HLA alleles were associated with roughly 17,000 TCR beta sequences at a false discovery rate of 0.05 in a later analysis. The study listed 150 to 200 TCR beta chains as associated with cytomegalovirus. Across donors, most TCR sequences were observed very rarely, whereas some public TCRs were present in many individuals. Because counts were too low, roughly 17 rarely observed V segments, including chromosome 9 orphons, were left out of the earlier analysis of 500 to 650 of the donors. A later analysis reported that several top co-occurrence clusters appeared linked to parvovirus B19, influenza, CMV and Epstein-Barr virus. A later genetic analysis reported fewer N-insertions in productive TCRs among donors in an Asian-associated ancestry cluster than the roughly 700-donor mean. In a later analysis, TCR association rates were found to vary across HLA loci, with the most associated TCRs seen for DRB1 alleles and the fewest for HLA-C alleles. In vitro tests confirmed that three of the cytomegalovirus-associated TCR beta chains recognize cytomegalovirus antigens.

A note on this clone: Its cognate antigen has yet to be identified. No base-level quality is on record; no much larger clone is a single base apart.

Sequencing was carried out using PBMCs. This clonotype was sampled from a woman between 50 and 59 years old in good health and CMV-seropositive.

The CDR3 corresponds to CASSARTGTGGLNTEAFF. The nucleotide sequence reads as follows: TGTGCCAGCAGCGCCCGGACCGGGACAGGGGGATTGAACACTGAAGCTTTCTTT. This chain is built from TRBV14 and TRBJ1-1, with 11 middle bases fitting TRBD1. From V the trimming removes 5 bases and from J it removes 0 bases, while the gene matches leave 11 bases of the junction unaccounted for. The CDR3 numbers 18 residues from cysteine through phenylalanine. Only the CDR3 DNA is retained, 54 bases long and in frame from the first base. Via the germline V gene, CDR1 is SGHDN and CDR2 FVKESK. The entire variable domain, with the stretches around the CDR3 drawn from the reference TRBV14 and TRBJ1-1 proteins, is EAGVTQFPSHSVIEKGQTVTLRCDPISGHDNLYWYRRVMGKEIKFLLHFVKESKQDESGMPNNRFLAERTGGTYSTLKVQPAELEDSGVYFCASSARTGTGGLNTEAFFGQGTRLTVV.